Listed here are 25 T cell receptor beta chains from one sample, sequenced in a study of CD8+CD57+ T cells in acquired aplastic anemia. The study profiled TCR beta VDJ and CDR3 using genomic DNA as template. TCRdb reanalysed the reads using MiXCR and keeps one entry per CDR3 protein. The sample shows 150,000 to 200,000 distinct CDR3 sequences, about half of them seen only once. Sequencing used sorted CD4+, CD8+, or CD8+CD57+ T cells (not recorded which) from PBMCs. Every receptor here comes from a human donor in good health.

This clonotype showed up just a few times. The chain couples TRBV2 to TRBJ1-4; D might be TRBD1 (6 bases). In germline, CDR1 is SNHLY, CDR2 FYNNEI. The CDR3 sequence is 12 residues long. Trimming cost V 6 bases and J 8 bases, with 10 bases left between them. The CDR3 nucleotides are TGTGCCAGCAGAGGGACATTGGAAAAACTGTTTTTT. Translating it yields CASRGTLEKLFF.

The V call is TRBV7-9, the J call TRBJ2-3, with D perhaps TRBD2 (5 bases). This CDR3 has 15 residues. V was clipped by 6 bases and J by 0 bases, with 13 bases between them. Germline CDR1 is SEHNR and CDR2 is FQNEAQ (reference sequence). DNA of the CDR3: TGTGCCAGCAGGGGAGAGGGAATCAGCACAGATACGCAGTATTTT. This codes for CASRGEGISTDTQYF.

This clonotype was detected many times. The chain joins TRBV27 to TRBJ2-7; no clear D gene. V lost 4 bases to trimming and J lost 0 bases, with 7 bases between them. Germline values: CDR1 MNHEY, CDR2 SMNVEV (reference sequence). This CDR3 is 13 amino acids long. The DNA for the CDR3 is TGTGCCAGCAGTTATAAACCCTCCTACGAGCAGTACTTC. Translated, it gives CASSYKPSYEQYF.

This clonotype came up once. The gene calls are TRBV20-1 and TRBJ2-5; 15 positions match TRBD2. CDR3 length: 15 residues. V trimming: 5 bases; J trimming: 5 bases; junction bases outside the gene matches: 6. Germline assignment: CDR1 DFQATT and CDR2 SNEGSKA (reference sequence). This CDR3 reads CSARTSGRAWETQYF. CDR3 sequence (DNA): TGCAGTGCTCGGACTAGCGGGAGGGCCTGGGAGACCCAGTACTTC.

This chain uses TRBV7-2 with TRBJ1-2; D is unclear. The CDR3 totals 13 residues. Germline V gives CDR1 SGHTA, CDR2 FQGNSA. The ends were cut back, 1 base at V and 4 bases at J, with 7 bases in the middle. CDR3 sequence (DNA): TGTGCCAGCAGCTTAGGGGCAGTCTATGGCTACACCTTC. This sequence encodes CASSLGAVYGYTF.

The DNA for the CDR3 is TGTGCCAGCAGTGAATGGGGGGGGAATTCACCCCTCCACTTT. Its translation is CASSEWGGNSPLHF. V gene TRBV25-1 combines with J gene TRBJ1-6, with TRBD1 as a possible D gene (5 bases). Germline CDR1 MGHDK, CDR2 SYGVNS. Deletions cut 1 base from V and 7 bases from J, with 8 bases between. The CDR3 runs 14 residues.

This clonotype was counted only a few times. The genes are TRBV7-8 and TRBJ2-1, with 8 bases that match TRBD1. The CDR3 contains 11 residues. Unmatched junction bases numbered 1, after V lost 6 bases and J lost 9 bases. Germline V CDR1 and CDR2: SGHVS, FQNEAQ. DNA for the CDR3: TGTGCCAGCAGGACAGGGGCTGAGCAGTTCTTC. This translates into CASRTGAEQFF.

Comments on this clonotype: A much more abundant neighbour one base away suggests this may be a read error. The J gene is TRBJ2-7, the V gene TRBV19; D is perhaps TRBD2 (5 bases). Germline V gives CDR1 LNHDA, CDR2 SQIVND (reference sequence). The CDR3 loop spans 15 amino acids. The CDR3 loop is CAGSTQASRSYEQYF. The DNA of the CDR3 is TGTGCCGGTAGTACCCAGGCTAGCCGCTCCTACGAGCAGTACTTC.

This clonotype was observed a few times. The chain uses TRBV30 and TRBJ2-1; D may match TRBD1 or TRBD2 (6 bases each). The CDR3 totals 15 residues. V dropped 2 bases and J dropped 2 bases, with 13 bases sitting between them. CDR1 and CDR2 (germline): GTSNPN, SVGIG (reference sequence). CDR3 in amino acids: CAWSLSRGAYNEQFF. In nucleotides, the CDR3 is TGTGCCTGGAGTCTTTCTAGGGGGGCCTACAATGAGCAGTTCTTC.

The rearrangement joins TRBV24-1 to TRBJ2-7; 7 bases line up with TRBD2. CDR3 length equals 13 residues. CDR1 and CDR2 (germline): KGHDR, SFDVKD. Trimming cost V 7 bases and J 4 bases; bases outside gene matches: 6. This CDR3 reads CATSPSGLYEQYF. CDR3 nucleotide sequence: TGTGCCACCAGCCCTAGCGGTCTGTACGAGCAGTACTTC.

This clonotype was counted at least ten times. The J gene is TRBJ1-2, the V gene TRBV7-2; maybe TRBD1 (5 bases). Trimming removed 3 bases from V and 4 bases from J, with 9 bases in between. This CDR3 is built from 13 residues. Germline V gene lookup returns CDR1 SGHTA and CDR2 FQGNSA. CDR3 amino acids: CASSLTRAYGYTF. The CDR3 region has the DNA TGTGCCAGCAGCTTGACCAGGGCCTATGGCTACACCTTC.

V is TRBV6-5 and J is TRBJ1-1, with TRBD1 identical over 9 bases. Per the germline V gene, CDR1 is MNHEY and CDR2 is SVGAGI. V lost 4 bases to trimming and J lost 1 base; unmatched junction nucleotides: 4. CDR3 length: 15 amino acids. CDR3 in DNA: TGTGCCAGCAGTTCCCGGGACAGGGAGAACACTGAAGCTTTCTTT. Protein product: CASSSRDRENTEAFF.

The chain has TRBV20-1 and TRBJ1-2, with TRBD1 matching over 7 bases. The CDR3 is 13 residues long. V gave up 6 bases and J gave up 2 bases; unmatched junction bases: 6. From germline, CDR1 is DFQATT and CDR2 SNEGSKA (reference sequence). The DNA of the CDR3 is TGCAGTGCGGAGCGGACAGGCAACTATGGCTACACCTTC. Encoded protein: CSAERTGNYGYTF.

This clonotype was seen repeatedly, ten times or more. The rearrangement joins TRBV29-1 to TRBJ2-1; maybe TRBD2 (5 bases). Trimming cost V 1 base and J 8 bases, with 21 bases left between them. The germline V gene encodes CDR1 SQVTM and CDR2 ANQGSEA. The CDR3 has 16 amino acids. The CDR3 nucleotides read TGCAGCGTTGAAGTTTTCAGGACTCGATCTAAGGATGAGCAGTTCTTC. It yields the protein CSVEVFRTRSKDEQFF.

The chain links TRBV24-1 to TRBJ2-7; D remains ambiguous. CDR3 length: 12 residues. Trimming left V 4 bases short and J 7 bases short, with 10 bases between. Germline lookup yields CDR1 KGHDR and CDR2 SFDVKD. The DNA for the CDR3 is TGTGCCACCAGTGACCACTACGGAGAGCAGTACTTC. Its translation: CATSDHYGEQYF.

In its sample, this clonotype was seen many times. As DNA, the CDR3 is TGTGCCAGCAGTTACTCTGCGGGACCGGTAGATACGCAGTATTTT. Translated, it gives CASSYSAGPVDTQYF. The V call is TRBV6-5, the J call TRBJ2-3, with TRBD2 as a possible D gene (6 bases). The V end lost 0 bases, the J end lost 5 bases, and 12 bases lay between the germline ends. The CDR3 covers 15 residues. In germline, CDR1 is MNHEY, CDR2 SVGAGI.

The chain links TRBV7-2 to TRBJ1-5; D not resolved. Germline V gene data show CDR1 as SGHTA and CDR2 as FQGNSA. V was shortened by 2 bases and J by 4 bases, with 3 bases between the two germline ends. CDR3 size: 12 residues. CDR3 in DNA: TGTGCCAGCAGCTTAATTAATCAGCCCCAGCATTTT. The encoded protein is CASSLINQPQHF.

Worth noting for this clonotype: Possible read error: a much larger clone is one base away. V gene TRBV6-5 combines with J gene TRBJ2-7, with D maybe TRBD1 (5 bases). Germline V lookup: CDR1 MNHEY, CDR2 SVGAGI. V was trimmed by 0 bases and J by 2 bases, leaving 11 bases between them. The CDR3 is 15 amino acids. The CDR3 region is CASSYSNRGPYEQYF. The CDR3 coding sequence is TGTGCCAGCAGTTACTCGAATAGGGGCCCCTACGAGCAGTACTTC.

The gene calls are TRBV10-2 and TRBJ2-2; 10 bases match TRBD2. This CDR3 has 14 residues. V lost 10 bases, J lost 6 bases, and 8 bases stayed unmatched. Germline V gives CDR1 WSHSY, CDR2 SAAADI. The CDR3 loop is CATRLAGSPGELFF. In nucleotides, the CDR3 is TGCGCCACTCGACTAGCGGGTTCACCCGGGGAGCTGTTTTTT.

V usage is TRBV11-2 and J usage is TRBJ2-1; either TRBD1 or TRBD2 may supply D (5 bases each). CDR1 is SGHAT, CDR2 FQNNGV, per germline. The germline V and J ends were trimmed by 1 base and 4 bases, with 11 bases remaining between them. The CDR3 spans 15 residues. CDR3 amino acids: CASSLGGITYNEQFF. The CDR3, as DNA: TGTGCCAGCAGCTTAGGGGGGATTACGTACAATGAGCAGTTCTTC.

This clonotype came up once. This chain connects TRBV19 to TRBJ2-7; D uncertain. Trimming cost V 5 bases and J 2 bases, with 13 bases left between them. The V gene's germline CDR1 is LNHDA and CDR2 SQIVND (reference sequence). The length of the CDR3 is 14 residues. CDR3 DNA sequence: TGTGCCAGTAGTCAAGCCATTGCACCCTACGAGCAGTACTTC. It specifies CASSQAIAPYEQYF.

In its sample, this clonotype was seen many times. The rearrangement uses TRBV20-1 and TRBJ2-7; tentatively, D is TRBD1 (5 bases). The CDR3 covers 13 residues. Germline loops: CDR1 DFQATT, CDR2 SNEGSKA (reference sequence). Trimming took off 3 bases at V and 4 bases at J, with 13 bases between the two ends. The CDR3 DNA reads as TGCAGTGCTAGCTATGGGGCACGGTACGAGCAGTACTTC. As protein: CSASYGARYEQYF.

The sample holds many counts of this clonotype. The chain recombines TRBV4-1 with TRBJ2-1, with TRBD2 identical over 11 bases. Germline CDR1 and CDR2: MGHRA and YSYEKL. V was pared by 3 bases and J by 6 bases, with 4 bases of the junction left unmatched. CDR3 size: 15 residues. CDR3 loop: CASSQKTSGINEQFF. CDR3 DNA: TGCGCCAGCAGCCAGAAGACTAGCGGGATCAATGAGCAGTTCTTC.

The genes are TRBV6-2 or TRBV6-3 and TRBJ2-5, with D perhaps TRBD2 (7 bases). This CDR3 is 14 amino acids long. From germline, CDR1 is MNHEY and CDR2 SVGEGT. Trimming left V 2 bases short and J 5 bases short, with 12 bases between. The CDR3 nucleotides are TGTGCCAGCAGTTACAGGGGGGGGATTGAGACCCAGTACTTC. This gives the protein CASSYRGGIETQYF.

There are many counts of this clonotype. The chain combines TRBV12-3 or TRBV12-4 with TRBJ1-2; D remains unclear. The CDR3 has 13 amino acids. V was shortened by 6 bases and J by 2 bases, with 10 bases between the two germline ends. CDR3 in amino acids: CASRDQPNYGYTF. CDR3 DNA sequence: TGTGCCAGCAGGGACCAGCCCAACTATGGCTACACCTTC.